These T cell receptor beta chains were read from a single sample in a study of identical twins. TCRdb independently ran MiXCR on the 5' RACE reads; one entry per CDR3 protein. The sample carries approximately 1.8 million distinct CDR3 sequences, about 32% recorded once. Material for sequencing was cord blood. These receptors came from a newborn girl in good health. The CDR3 runs from the conserved cysteine through the conserved F or W. Each record gives: V gene, J gene, clone size, D gene, CDR3 protein, CDR3 DNA. A D gene is named only where the DNA matches it firmly. Clone size is not always given. Where it is, it says once, few, many or a class for expanded clones.

>TRBV2|TRBJ2-1|few|.
CASSEGRFSYNEQFF
TGTGCCAGCAGTGAAGGACGGTTCTCCTACAATGAGCAGTTCTTC
>TRBV4-2|TRBJ2-1|few|TRBD2
CASSQDRLAGISYNEQFF
TGTGCCAGCAGCCAAGATCGGCTAGCGGGTATCTCCTACAATGAGCAGTTCTTC
>TRBV5-1|TRBJ2-2|.|.
CASSPGDLGTGELFF
TGCGCCAGCAGCCCAGGGGATCTTGGCACCGGGGAGCTGTTTTTT
>TRBV3-1|TRBJ2-1|.|TRBD2
CASSQAASGVRETQFF
TGTGCCAGCAGCCAAGCGGCTAGCGGGGTGAGGGAGACCCAGTTCTTC
>TRBV5-4|TRBJ2-1|.|.
CASSLDGIYYNEQFF
TGTGCCAGCAGCTTGGATGGGATATACTACAATGAGCAGTTCTTC
>TRBV25-1|TRBJ2-3|.|TRBD2
CASSEGLVGGTDTQYF
TGTGCCAGCAGTGAGGGACTAGTGGGAGGCACAGATACGCAGTATTTT
>TRBV20-1|TRBJ2-5|few|TRBD2
CREIAGVWGPQETQYF
TGCAGGGAAATAGCGGGAGTATGGGGCCCCCAAGAGACCCAGTACTTC
>TRBV10-3|TRBJ2-1|.|.
CAISVAGLNEQFF
TGTGCCATCAGTGTGGCGGGGCTAAATGAGCAGTTCTTC
>TRBV4-1|TRBJ2-1|few|TRBD2
CASSQVAGGSDEQFF
TGCGCCAGCAGCCAGGTAGCGGGAGGGTCCGATGAGCAGTTCTTC
>TRBV27|TRBJ2-7|.|TRBD1
CASRPSGTGPYEQYF
TGTGCCAGCAGACCCTCCGGGACAGGGCCCTACGAGCAGTACTTC
>TRBV7-2|TRBJ2-7|.|.
CASSLLGLLYEQYF
TGTGCCAGCAGCTTACTTGGACTTCTATACGAGCAGTACTTC
>TRBV28|TRBJ1-1|.|.
CASGRMEAFF
TGTGCCAGCGGCCGGATGGAAGCTTTCTTT
>TRBV6-2/TRBV6-3|TRBJ2-1|few|.
CASSFLTGQPNNEQFF
TGTGCCAGCAGTTTCCTCACAGGGCAACCCAACAATGAGCAGTTCTTC
>TRBV20-1|TRBJ2-5|few|.
CSASPQQETQYF
TGCAGTGCTAGCCCGCAACAGGAGACCCAGTACTTC
>TRBV2|TRBJ1-1|few|.
CASSDQGLGPEAFF
TGTGCCAGCTCGGACCAGGGTCTGGGACCTGAAGCTTTCTTT
>TRBV2|TRBJ1-2|.|.
CASRDLESGLTNYGYTF
TGTGCCAGCAGGGACCTGGAATCAGGACTAACTAACTATGGCTACACCTTC
>TRBV5-1|TRBJ2-5|.|TRBD2
CASSLGSGRWQYF
TGCGCCAGCAGCTTGGGTAGCGGGAGATGGCAGTACTTC
>TRBV29-1|TRBJ2-7|.|.
CSVDRAYNEQYF
TGCAGCGTTGATAGGGCTTACAATGAGCAGTACTTC
>TRBV7-2|TRBJ2-4|few|.
CASSLGPVSQNIQYF
TGTGCCAGCAGCTTAGGTCCCGTTTCGCAAAACATTCAGTACTTC
>TRBV24-1|TRBJ2-1|few|.
CATSDFQDGPYNEQFF
TGTGCCACCAGTGATTTTCAGGACGGACCCTACAATGAGCAGTTCTTC
>TRBV7-2|TRBJ2-3|few|TRBD2
CASRRTSGMSDTQYF
TGTGCCAGCAGGAGGACTAGCGGGATGTCAGATACGCAGTATTTT
>TRBV5-1|TRBJ1-2|few|.
CASSGSRVFDGYTF
TGCGCCAGCAGCGGTAGCAGGGTGTTCGATGGCTACACCTTC
>TRBV18|TRBJ1-1|.|.
CASSPPDIKAFF
TGTGCCAGCTCACCACCGGACATTAAAGCTTTCTTT
>TRBV5-4|TRBJ1-1|.|.
CASSLNGILPEAFF
TGTGCCAGCAGCTTGAATGGCATCCTTCCTGAAGCTTTCTTT
>TRBV20-1|TRBJ2-5|.|TRBD1
CSARVRGPYQETQYF
TGCAGTGCTAGAGTCAGGGGGCCGTACCAAGAGACCCAGTACTTC